This TCR beta chain emerged from a study of shared clonotypes between healthy human individuals. Findings and limits, study-wide: Generally, estimated richness proved larger in naive subsets than it did in memory subsets. At large depth, rarefaction still showed sorted-subset sequencing to be incomplete.

Only CD45RO-negative cells positively selected for CCR7 counted as naive CD8 cells, so terminally differentiated effector memory CD45RA+ cells were excluded. Generated by immunoSEQ multiplex PCR, the TCRdb table keeps only in-frame clones and is missing some. The sample has around 2.1 million clones, 85% to 95% seen once. Details on this clone: Its antigen is unknown.

Trimming removed 6 bases at V and 2 bases at J, with 18 bases between. Germline V gene data show CDR1 as MDHEN and CDR2 as SYDVKM. The CDR3 length is 16 residues. This clonotype was obtained from a man younger than 35 in good health. Some clones in this sample may be carry-over from other donors' samples. This rearrangement joins TRBV28 to TRBJ2-3; the D gene is possibly TRBD2 (5 bases). Source material: naive CD8+ T cells from PBMCs. DNA for the CDR3: TGTGCCAGCAGCTCCCCGAGGGTGTTTCCCACAGATACGCAGTATTTT. Translation: CASSSPRVFPTDTQYF.